The 28 T cell receptor beta chains reported below all come from one sample, sequenced in a study of cytomegalovirus exposure and HLA in healthy donors. Vbeta (60) and Jbeta (13) primers were used in the PCR. The repertoire was sequenced with immunoSEQ multiplex PCR; TCRdb's copy has only in-frame clones and lacks some. The sample yields 120,000 or so clones, approximately 87% seen once. The sample was PBMCs. The source of these receptors is a man younger than 30 in good health and CMV-seropositive.

This chain joins TRBV7-2 and TRBJ2-5; 12 nucleotides align to TRBD2. CDR1 and CDR2 (germline): SGHTA, FQGNSA. Germline trimming cut 6 bases from V and 5 bases from J; bases unmatched to any gene: 7. The CDR3 is made up of 15 amino acids. Here the CDR3 reads CASSLLAGGRETQYF. CDR3 bases: TGTGCCAGCAGTCTGCTAGCGGGGGGGCGGGAGACCCAGTACTTC.

This chain joins TRBV9 and TRBJ2-1; TRBD1 matches 8 bases. The CDR3 length is 16 residues. CDR1 SGDLS and CDR2 YYNGEE come from the germline V gene. V lost 4 bases, J lost 8 bases, and 14 bases stayed unmatched. The CDR3 DNA sequence: TGTGCCAGCAGCCCGCGACAGGGGCCCTACGGGGATGAGCAGTTCTTC. Translation: CASSPRQGPYGDEQFF.

The V and J genes are TRBV5-1 and TRBJ1-4; D is uncertain. V was cut by 0 bases and J by 3 bases, with 6 bases left in between. The germline CDR1 and CDR2 sequences are SGHRS and YFSETQ. This CDR3 is 14 amino acids long. CDR3: CASSLGGSNEKLFF. The CDR3 DNA follows: TGCGCCAGCAGCTTGGGAGGGTCTAATGAAAAACTGTTTTTT.

This clone was found once. The genes are TRBV4-1 and TRBJ2-7, with 10 bases identical to TRBD1. The CDR3 is made up of 15 amino acids. Trimming removed 4 bases from V and 2 bases from J; junction bases left unmatched: 5. The V gene's germline CDR1 is MGHRA and CDR2 YSYEKL. The chain's CDR3 is CASSREDRGPYEQYF. CDR3 in DNA: TGCGCCAGCAGCCGGGAAGACAGGGGGCCCTACGAGCAGTACTTC.

The chain recombines TRBV6-6 with TRBJ2-1, with D possibly being TRBD1 (6 bases). CDR3 length equals 13 residues. CDR1 MNHNY and CDR2 SVGAGI come from the germline V gene (reference sequence). V was pared by 7 bases and J by 4 bases, with 11 bases between. As DNA, the CDR3 is TGTGCCAGCACTCGGGACACGTACAATGAGCAGTTCTTC. It translates to CASTRDTYNEQFF.

The chain carries TRBV11-2 and TRBJ2-2; 8 bases are shared with TRBD2. The germline V gene has CDR1 SGHAT and CDR2 FQNNGV. The junction had 9 bases not matched to a gene; V was cut back by 0 bases and J by 3 bases. The CDR3 consists of 18 residues. CDR3 nucleotide sequence: TGTGCCAGCAGCTTAGATCTACGGCTAGCGGGCTACACCGGGGAGCTGTTTTTT. It specifies CASSLDLRLAGYTGELFF.

The gene calls are TRBV9 and TRBJ1-1, with 9 bases identical to TRBD1. Germline loops: CDR1 SGDLS, CDR2 YYNGEE. The CDR3 consists of 15 residues. V lost 4 bases to trimming and J lost 4 bases; unmatched junction nucleotides: 8. DNA of the CDR3: TGTGCCAGCAGCCCCCCCGGGACAGGGACCACTGAAGCTTTCTTT. Translation: CASSPPGTGTTEAFF.

The CDR3 protein is CASSGSGQPQHF. CDR3 DNA: TGTGCCAGCAGCGGGAGTGGGCAGCCCCAGCATTTT. The genes are TRBV5-5 and TRBJ1-5; D call uncertain. CDR3 size: 12 residues. With 4 bases removed from V and 7 bases from J, the gap between germline ends came to 9 bases. The V gene's germline CDR1 is SGHKS and CDR2 YYEKEE (reference sequence).

The chain uses TRBV11-2 and TRBJ1-1; D unresolved. The V and J ends lost 8 bases and 3 bases respectively, with 16 bases between them. The CDR3 totals 14 residues. Germline values: CDR1 SGHAT, CDR2 FQNNGV. As DNA, the CDR3 is TGTGCCAGCCCCTTTAGCGAAGGTTACACTGAAGCTTTCTTT. The encoded protein is CASPFSEGYTEAFF. Using reference TRBV11-2 and TRBJ1-1 for the parts outside the CDR3, the full variable domain is EAGVAQSPRYKIIEKRQSVAFWCNPISGHATLYWYQQILGQGPKLLIQFQNNGVVDDSQLPKDRFSAERLKGVDSTLKIQPAKLEDSAVYLCASPFSEGYTEAFFGQGTRLTVV.

This sequence joins TRBV28 and TRBJ2-2, with D maybe TRBD1 (6 bases). The ends were cut back, 6 bases at V and 0 bases at J, with 11 bases in the middle. The CDR3 spans 15 residues. CDR1 MDHEN and CDR2 SYDVKM come from the germline V gene. The CDR3 nucleotides read TGTGCCAGCAGACCCACAGGGTCGAACACCGGGGAGCTGTTTTTT. Translating gives CASRPTGSNTGELFF.

This chain uses TRBV9 with TRBJ2-6; 7 nucleotides line up with TRBD1. Germline V gene sequence: CDR1 SGDLS, CDR2 YYNGEE. V lost 2 bases to trimming and J lost 0 bases; unmatched junction nucleotides: 5. This CDR3 contains 17 residues. The CDR3: CASSVTGASSGANVLTF. In DNA, the CDR3 is TGTGCCAGCAGCGTTACAGGGGCCAGCTCTGGGGCCAACGTCCTGACTTTC.

The chain recombines TRBV5-4 with TRBJ2-1; 10 nucleotides agree with TRBD2. This CDR3 has 16 residues. Germline values: CDR1 SGHNT, CDR2 YYREEE (reference sequence). V shed 0 bases and J 5 bases; nucleotides not matched to a gene: 5. DNA of the CDR3: TGTGCCAGCAGCTTGGAAATTAGCGGGGGGCACAATGAGCAGTTCTTC. Its translation is CASSLEISGGHNEQFF.

This clone was picked up a small number of times. The chain has TRBV27 and TRBJ1-6; a possible D gene is TRBD1 (6 bases). This CDR3 is built from 17 residues. Looked up from germline, CDR1 is MNHEY and CDR2 is SMNVEV (reference sequence). V was trimmed by 6 bases and J by 1 base, leaving 16 bases between them. The CDR3 DNA reads TGTGCCAGCAGACACTACCCCCAGGGGTCCTATAATTCACCCCTCCACTTT. Translation: CASRHYPQGSYNSPLHF.

The V call is TRBV11-2, the J call TRBJ1-4; the D gene is possibly TRBD1 (6 bases). CDR1 is SGHAT and CDR2 is FQNNGV in the germline V gene. The CDR3 covers 16 residues. Trimming shortened V by 0 bases and J by 7 bases, and 15 bases separated the two germline ends. CDR3: CASSLDKSPGAEKLFF. CDR3 in DNA: TGTGCCAGCAGCTTAGATAAATCACCAGGGGCTGAAAAACTGTTTTTT.

This clone has more than one count but fewer than ten. The V call is TRBV10-1, the J call TRBJ2-1; 7 bases fit TRBD1. From germline, CDR1 is WNHNN and CDR2 SYGVQD (reference sequence). The V gene end was trimmed by 10 bases and the J gene end by 8 bases; junction bases not matched to a gene: 5. This CDR3 is 11 amino acids long. The CDR3 DNA sequence: TGCGCCACCAGCACAGGGGATGAGCAGTTCTTC. The encoded protein is CATSTGDEQFF.

V and J are TRBV11-2 and TRBJ2-2; tentative D call: TRBD2 (5 bases). The V gene's germline CDR1 is SGHAT and CDR2 FQNNGV. This CDR3 has 16 residues. V was trimmed by 7 bases and J by 0 bases, leaving 15 bases between them. This chain's CDR3 is CASTPPAGANTGELFF. CDR3 bases: TGTGCCAGCACCCCCCCGGCCGGGGCGAACACCGGGGAGCTGTTTTTT.

The chain combines TRBV27 with TRBJ1-2; 8 nucleotides align to TRBD1. Trimming at V came to 11 bases and at J to 6 bases, leaving 14 bases not matched to a gene. Germline assignment: CDR1 MNHEY and CDR2 SMNVEV (reference sequence). The CDR3 runs 14 residues. CDR3 amino acids: CAPSGQGPWDGYTF. In nucleotides, the CDR3 is TGTGCCCCGAGCGGACAGGGACCCTGGGATGGCTACACCTTC.

The chain joins TRBV11-2 to TRBJ1-2, with D possibly TRBD1 on 5 matching bases. V was trimmed by 5 bases and J by 6 bases, leaving 19 bases between them. This CDR3 is built from 15 residues. Germline values: CDR1 SGHAT, CDR2 FQNNGV. The CDR3 sequence is CASSTASGVLDGYTF. The CDR3 DNA reads TGTGCCAGCAGCACCGCCTCGGGGGTGTTGGATGGCTACACCTTC.

The V gene is TRBV13, the J gene TRBJ2-1, with 9 bases aligning to TRBD1. This CDR3 is 15 amino acids long. The V segment lost 5 bases and the J segment 9 bases; nucleotides outside the gene matches: 11. The V gene's germline CDR1 is PRHDT and CDR2 FYEKMQ (reference sequence). For the CDR3, the DNA is TGTGCCAGCAGCATCGCCGGGACAGGGCAAGGTGAGCAGTTCTTC. Translation: CASSIAGTGQGEQFF.

V is TRBV28 and J is TRBJ2-2; D gene unclear. The CDR3 loop spans 14 amino acids. CDR1 and CDR2 (germline): MDHEN, SYDVKM. V lost 4 bases and J 5 bases, leaving 11 bases between the germline ends. The DNA for the CDR3 is TGTGCCAGCAGTTCCCCCCCCGGGACCGGGGAGCTGTTTTTT. It is translated as CASSSPPGTGELFF.

The genes are TRBV2 and TRBJ1-5, with D possibly matching TRBD1 (5 bases). Looked up from germline, CDR1 is SNHLY and CDR2 is FYNNEI. The CDR3 sequence is 13 residues long. V dropped 11 bases and J dropped 3 bases, with 14 bases sitting between them. The CDR3 nucleotides read TGTGCCGGGGCGGCAGCCGCCAATCAGCCCCAGCATTTT. Protein product: CAGAAAANQPQHF. The full variable domain, with the rest looked up from reference TRBV2 and TRBJ1-5, is EPEVTQTPSHQVTQMGQEVILRCVPISNHLYFYWYRQILGQKVEFLVSFYNNEISEKSEIFDDQFSVERPDGSNFTLKIRSTKLEDSAMYFCAGAAAANQPQHFGDGTRLSIL.

The chain couples TRBV11-3 to TRBJ2-3; D call uncertain. The V end lost 1 base, the J end lost 1 base, and 3 bases lay between the germline ends. This CDR3 has 13 amino acids. Per germline, CDR1 SGHNT and CDR2 YENEEA. As DNA, the CDR3 is TGTGCCAGCAGCTTAGCAGGCACAGATACGCAGTATTTT. It codes for CASSLAGTDTQYF.

The chain has TRBV7-2 and TRBJ1-1; the D is unclear. CDR1 SGHTA and CDR2 FQGNSA come from the germline V gene. This CDR3 spans 11 amino acids. V lost 4 bases and J 10 bases, leaving 10 bases between the germline ends. CDR3 amino acids: CASSSPWAAFF. The CDR3 DNA is TGTGCCAGCAGCTCACCTTGGGCAGCTTTCTTT. The variable domain in full, with the rest retrieved from reference TRBV7-2 and TRBJ1-1, is GAGVSQSPSNKVTEKGKDVELRCDPISGHTALYWYRQSLGQGLEFLIYFQGNSAPDKSGLPSDRFSAERTGGSVSTLTIQRTQQEDSAVYLCASSSPWAAFFGQGTRLTVV.

The chain is built from TRBV10-3 and TRBJ1-2, with D possibly matching TRBD1 (6 bases). Germline V CDR1 and CDR2: ENHRY, SYGVKD. V lost 2 bases, J lost 6 bases, and 7 bases lay in between. This CDR3 has 12 residues. The CDR3 sequence: CAISEPGDGYTF. The DNA for the CDR3 is TGTGCCATCAGTGAGCCAGGGGATGGCTACACCTTC.

The chain joins TRBV13 to TRBJ2-3; possibly TRBD2 for D (7 bases). Germline CDR1 and CDR2: PRHDT and FYEKMQ (reference sequence). V was clipped by 7 bases and J by 3 bases, with 23 bases between them. CDR3 size: 17 residues. CDR3 sequence reads: CASKGTYGGGLTDTQYF. The CDR3 DNA sequence: TGTGCCAGCAAAGGAACTTATGGGGGGGGCTTGACAGATACGCAGTATTTT. The variable domain in full, with the rest retrieved from reference TRBV13 and TRBJ2-3, is AAGVIQSPRHLIKEKRETATLKCYPIPRHDTVYWYQQGPGQDPQFLISFYEKMQSDKGSIPDRFSAQQFSDYHSELNMSSLELGDSALYFCASKGTYGGGLTDTQYFGPGTRLTVL.

The chain employs TRBV2 and TRBJ2-1; 12 bases map to TRBD1. The CDR3 has 19 residues. Germline V gene data show CDR1 as SNHLY and CDR2 as FYNNEI. Germline trimming cut 4 bases from V and 4 bases from J; bases unmatched to any gene: 14. CDR3 region: CASSVSGQGAKRHYNEQFF. CDR3 DNA: TGTGCCAGCAGTGTCTCGGGACAGGGGGCGAAACGTCATTACAATGAGCAGTTCTTC.

This chain links TRBV9 with TRBJ2-3; TRBD1 matches 8 bases. V shed 4 bases and J 5 bases; nucleotides not matched to a gene: 15. Germline V CDR1 and CDR2: SGDLS, YYNGEE. The CDR3 spans 17 residues. CDR3 in DNA: TGTGCCAGCAGCTCCCCTTCAAAGGGACAGGTTGGAGATACGCAGTATTTT. Residues: CASSSPSKGQVGDTQYF.

The genes are TRBV6-6 and TRBJ2-2; a possible D gene is TRBD2 (5 bases). Germline V gene data show CDR1 as MNHNY and CDR2 as SVGAGI (reference sequence). Trimming left V 6 bases short and J 2 bases short, with 10 bases between. The CDR3 loop spans 14 amino acids. This CDR3 is CASRDFSNTGELFF. DNA for the CDR3: TGTGCCAGCAGGGACTTCTCCAACACCGGGGAGCTGTTTTTT.